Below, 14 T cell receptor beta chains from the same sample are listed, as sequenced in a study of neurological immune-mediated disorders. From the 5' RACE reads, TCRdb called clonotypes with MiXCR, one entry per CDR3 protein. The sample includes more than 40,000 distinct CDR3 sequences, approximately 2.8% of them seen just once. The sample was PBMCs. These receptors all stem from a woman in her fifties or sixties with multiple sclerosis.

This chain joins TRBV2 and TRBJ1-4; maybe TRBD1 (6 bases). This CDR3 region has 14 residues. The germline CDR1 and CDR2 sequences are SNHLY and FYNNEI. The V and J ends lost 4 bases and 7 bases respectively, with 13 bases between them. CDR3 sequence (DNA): TGTGCCAGCAGTGGTTTAGCAGGGGCTGAAAAACTGTTTTTT. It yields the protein CASSGLAGAEKLFF.

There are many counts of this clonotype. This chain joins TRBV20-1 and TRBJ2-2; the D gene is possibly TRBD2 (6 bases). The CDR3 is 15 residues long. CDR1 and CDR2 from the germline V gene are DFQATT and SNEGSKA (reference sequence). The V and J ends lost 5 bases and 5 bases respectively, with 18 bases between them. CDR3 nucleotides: TGCAGTGCTCCACCCCCCGCGGGGCGAACCGGGGAGCTGTTTTTT. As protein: CSAPPPAGRTGELFF.

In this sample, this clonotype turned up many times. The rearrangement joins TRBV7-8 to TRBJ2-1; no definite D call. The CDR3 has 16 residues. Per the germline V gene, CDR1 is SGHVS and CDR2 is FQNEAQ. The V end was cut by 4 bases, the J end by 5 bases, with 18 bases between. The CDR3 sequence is CASSSATPPTDNEQFF. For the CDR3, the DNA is TGTGCCAGCAGCTCCGCAACACCACCGACTGACAATGAGCAGTTCTTC.

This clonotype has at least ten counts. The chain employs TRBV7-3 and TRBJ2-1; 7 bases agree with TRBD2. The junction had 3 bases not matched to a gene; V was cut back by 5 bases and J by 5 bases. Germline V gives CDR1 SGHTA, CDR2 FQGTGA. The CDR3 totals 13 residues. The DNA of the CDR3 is TGTGCCAGCAGCACTAGCGTGAACAATGAGCAGTTCTTC. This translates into CASSTSVNNEQFF.

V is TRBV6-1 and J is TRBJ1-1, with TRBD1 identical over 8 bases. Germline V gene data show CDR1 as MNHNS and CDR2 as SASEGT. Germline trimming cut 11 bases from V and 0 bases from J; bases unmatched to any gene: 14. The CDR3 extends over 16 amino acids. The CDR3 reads CASHLGQGPMNTEAFF. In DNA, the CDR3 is TGTGCCTCCCATCTTGGACAGGGTCCCATGAACACTGAAGCTTTCTTT.

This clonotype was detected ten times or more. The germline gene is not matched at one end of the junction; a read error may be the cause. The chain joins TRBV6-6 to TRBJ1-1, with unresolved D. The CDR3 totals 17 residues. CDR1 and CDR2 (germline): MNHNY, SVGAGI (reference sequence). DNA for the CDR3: TGTGCCAGCAGTCACTCCCCTGGGGTCTTGGAGGGCGCTGAAGCTTTCTTT. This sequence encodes CASSHSPGVLEGAEAFF.

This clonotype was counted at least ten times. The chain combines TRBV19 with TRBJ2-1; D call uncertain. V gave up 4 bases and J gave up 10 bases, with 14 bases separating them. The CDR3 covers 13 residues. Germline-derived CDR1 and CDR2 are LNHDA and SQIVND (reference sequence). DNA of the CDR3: TGTGCCAGTAGTACCCTCCCCCCGGCCGAGCAGTTCTTC. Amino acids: CASSTLPPAEQFF.

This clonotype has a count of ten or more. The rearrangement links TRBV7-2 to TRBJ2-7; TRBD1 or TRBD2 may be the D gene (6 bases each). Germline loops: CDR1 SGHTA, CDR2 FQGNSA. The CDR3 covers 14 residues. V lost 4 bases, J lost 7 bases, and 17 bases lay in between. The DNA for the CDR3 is TGTGCCAGCAGCTCATTAGGGGGGCGCGGGGAGCAGTACTTC. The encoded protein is CASSSLGGRGEQYF. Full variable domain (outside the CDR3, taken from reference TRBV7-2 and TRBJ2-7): GAGVSQSPSNKVTEKGKDVELRCDPISGHTALYWYRQSLGQGLEFLIYFQGNSAPDKSGLPSDRFSAERTGGSVSTLTIQRTQQEDSAVYLCASSSLGGRGEQYFGPGTRLTVT.

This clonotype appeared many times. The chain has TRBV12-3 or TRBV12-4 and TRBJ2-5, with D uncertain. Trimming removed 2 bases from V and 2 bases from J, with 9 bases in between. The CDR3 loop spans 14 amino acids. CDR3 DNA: TGTGCCAGCAGTTTATCAGCAGTGCAAGAGACCCAGTACTTC. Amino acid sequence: CASSLSAVQETQYF.

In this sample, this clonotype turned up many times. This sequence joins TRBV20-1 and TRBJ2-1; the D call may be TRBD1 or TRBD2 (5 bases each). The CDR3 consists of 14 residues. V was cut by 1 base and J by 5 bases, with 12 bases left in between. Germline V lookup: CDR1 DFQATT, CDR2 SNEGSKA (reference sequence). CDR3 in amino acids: CSARVVGTDNEQFF. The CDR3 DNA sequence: TGCAGTGCTAGAGTAGTTGGGACGGACAATGAGCAGTTCTTC.

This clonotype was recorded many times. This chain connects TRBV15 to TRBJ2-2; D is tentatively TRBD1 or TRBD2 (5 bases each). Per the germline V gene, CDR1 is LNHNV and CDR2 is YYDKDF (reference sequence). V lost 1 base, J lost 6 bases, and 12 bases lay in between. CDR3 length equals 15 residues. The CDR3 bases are TGTGCCACCAGCAGAGTCTCCGGGACCCCCGGGGAGCTGTTTTTT. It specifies CATSRVSGTPGELFF. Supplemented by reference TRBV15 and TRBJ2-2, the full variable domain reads DAMVIQNPRYQVTQFGKPVTLSCSQTLNHNVMYWYQQKSSQAPKLLFHYYDKDFNNEADTPDNFQSRRPNTSFCFLDIRSPGLGDTAMYLCATSRVSGTPGELFFGEGSRLTVL.

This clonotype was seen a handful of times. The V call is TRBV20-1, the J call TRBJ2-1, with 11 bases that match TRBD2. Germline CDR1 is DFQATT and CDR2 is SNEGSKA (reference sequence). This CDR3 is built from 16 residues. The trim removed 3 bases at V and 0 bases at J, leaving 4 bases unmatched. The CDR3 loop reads CSARVTSGSSYNEQFF. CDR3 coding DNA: TGCAGTGCTAGGGTAACTAGCGGGAGCTCCTACAATGAGCAGTTCTTC.

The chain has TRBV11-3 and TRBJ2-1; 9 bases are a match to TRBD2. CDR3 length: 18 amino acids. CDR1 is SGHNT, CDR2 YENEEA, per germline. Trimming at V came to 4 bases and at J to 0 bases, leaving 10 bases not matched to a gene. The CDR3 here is CASSSAGASGISYNEQFF. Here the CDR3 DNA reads TGTGCCAGCAGCTCGGCCGGGGCTAGCGGGATCTCCTACAATGAGCAGTTCTTC.

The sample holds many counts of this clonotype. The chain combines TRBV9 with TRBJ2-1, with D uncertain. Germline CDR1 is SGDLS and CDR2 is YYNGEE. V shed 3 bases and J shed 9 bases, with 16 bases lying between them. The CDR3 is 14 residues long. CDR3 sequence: CASSAAFVGFEQFF. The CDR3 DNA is TGTGCCAGCAGCGCTGCTTTCGTGGGGTTTGAGCAGTTCTTC.